The 8 T cell receptor beta chains reported below all come from one sample, sequenced in a study of T cell changes during pregnancy in multiple sclerosis. Clones were sequenced by immunoSEQ multiplex PCR, and TCRdb holds only the in-frame ones, with some missing. The sample records 65,000 to 85,000 clones, approximately 95% being singletons. This sample comprised CD4+ T cells from peripheral blood mononuclear cells, obtained after pregnancy. Receptors were obtained from a female donor with multiple sclerosis, enrolled in a pregnancy study.

The chain combines TRBV18 with TRBJ2-7; a possible D gene is TRBD2 (6 bases). Germline values: CDR1 KGHSH, CDR2 LQKENI. There are 14 residues in the CDR3. V was cut by 5 bases and J by 3 bases, with 14 bases left in between. The CDR3 region is CASSVLAAGYEQYF. Written as DNA, the CDR3 is TGTGCCAGCTCAGTGTTAGCAGCGGGCTACGAGCAGTACTTC.

This clone was recorded a few times. The rearrangement links TRBV10-3 to TRBJ2-1, with 9 positions matching TRBD1. Germline trimming cut 6 bases from V and 9 bases from J; bases unmatched to any gene: 6. The CDR3 has 13 amino acids. Germline CDR1 ENHRY, CDR2 SYGVKD. The CDR3 sequence: CAIRGDREVEQFF. Here the CDR3 DNA reads TGTGCCATCAGGGGGGACAGGGAGGTTGAGCAGTTCTTC.

This clone was seen just once. This chain uses TRBV28 with TRBJ2-2; a possible D gene is TRBD2 (6 bases). V was clipped by 3 bases and J by 0 bases, with 8 bases between them. This CDR3 comprises 15 residues. CDR1 is MDHEN, CDR2 SYDVKM, per germline. This CDR3 reads CASSLPGANTGELFF. The CDR3 DNA sequence: TGTGCCAGCAGTTTGCCGGGGGCGAACACCGGGGAGCTGTTTTTT.

The chain employs TRBV30 and TRBJ1-3, with D possibly TRBD1 on 6 matching bases. CDR1 and CDR2 from the germline V gene are GTSNPN and SVGIG (reference sequence). CDR3 length: 16 amino acids. V was cut by 5 bases and J by 3 bases, with 20 bases left in between. The CDR3 sequence is CAWGTLTGLGGNTIYF. CDR3 nucleotides: TGTGCCTGGGGTACCCTGACAGGACTGGGTGGAAACACCATATATTTT.

The chain recombines TRBV28 with TRBJ1-2, with D possibly being TRBD1 (6 bases). In germline, CDR1 is MDHEN, CDR2 SYDVKM. The CDR3 extends over 17 amino acids. Trimming took 6 bases from V and 4 from J, leaving 24 bases between them. The CDR3 reads CASRGPTGDKGFYGYTF. Here the CDR3 DNA reads TGTGCCAGCAGGGGGCCCACCGGGGACAAAGGTTTCTATGGCTACACCTTC.

V is TRBV15 and J is TRBJ1-2; D gene ambiguous. Trimming shortened V by 0 bases and J by 4 bases, and 9 bases separated the two germline ends. Germline CDR1 is LNHNV and CDR2 is YYDKDF (reference sequence). The CDR3 runs to 14 residues. The CDR3 loop reads CATSRDPSSYGYTF. The CDR3 DNA reads TGTGCCACCAGCAGAGATCCTTCCAGCTATGGCTACACCTTC.

This clone was picked up one time. The genes are TRBV19 and TRBJ1-5; D may be TRBD1 (6 bases). This CDR3 has 15 amino acids. V was pared by 5 bases and J by 4 bases, with 15 bases between. Germline V lookup: CDR1 LNHDA, CDR2 SQIVND (reference sequence). CDR3 sequence: CASSPGAGWNQPQHF. As DNA, the CDR3 is TGTGCCAGTAGTCCAGGGGCAGGGTGGAATCAGCCCCAGCATTTT.

The chain is built from TRBV5-8 and TRBJ2-2; 9 nucleotides line up with TRBD1. The CDR3 contains 19 residues. The V and J ends lost 0 bases and 5 bases, in that order; junction bases with no gene match: 14. Germline V gene lookup returns CDR1 SGHTS and CDR2 YDEGEE. CDR3: CASSLGSSWGQGGTGELFF. For the CDR3, the DNA is TGTGCCAGCAGCTTGGGTTCGAGCTGGGGACAGGGAGGTACCGGGGAGCTGTTTTTT.